In this sample, the clone carrying this TCR beta chain turned up many times. Its matching antigen is unknown. The data are from a study of T cells in Graves' hyperthyroidism and ophthalmopathy. Broader study findings: The model's output predicted ophthalmopathy at a median of 6.5 months prior to onset. A model of 13 V-J features distinguished ophthalmopathy from stable hyperthyroidism.

The CDR3 loop spans 14 amino acids. Germline V lookup: CDR1 MNHEY, CDR2 SVGEGT. The V end lost 7 bases, the J end lost 3 bases, and 13 bases lay between the germline ends. It was RNA transcripts that yielded the amplified TCR beta CDR3 regions. Using the HTBI primer set, a first-round RT-PCR was run on the TCR CDR3. Using its own MiXCR run on the multiplex PCR reads, TCRdb lists one record per CDR3 protein. Counted here are approximately 200,000 distinct CDR3 sequences, 18% occurring once; the ten biggest clones make up about 45%. Graves' hyperthyroidism was deemed stable given no ophthalmopathy progression within 18 months.

The TCR comes from a man between 35 and 55 years old with Graves' hyperthyroidism. This chain joins TRBV6-2 or TRBV6-3 and TRBJ1-5; D possibly corresponds to TRBD1 (5 bases). What was sequenced was blood. CDR3 bases: TGTGCCAGCAATCCGGGGGAACTCAATCAGCCCCAGCATTTT. Translation gives CASNPGELNQPQHF.